A selection of T cell receptor beta chains follows, all from one sample in a study of T cells in Graves' hyperthyroidism and ophthalmopathy. TCRdb fed the multiplex PCR reads into MiXCR, producing one record per CDR3 protein. The table has nearly 600,000 distinct CDR3 sequences, 11% to 15% seen once. Sample: blood. Source of these receptors: a woman aged 18-30 years with Graves' ophthalmopathy. Both conserved end residues are part of each CDR3. The D gene is left open where the match is weak. Clone size is stated in some rows and not others, as once, few, many or a class when expanded.

TRBJ2-3	many	TRBV30	TRBD2	TGTGCCTGGAGTCCCCTTGGGACTAGCGGGAGTGGAGATACGCAGTATTTT	CAWSPLGTSGSGDTQYF
TRBJ2-7	.	TRBV4-2	.	TGTGCCAGCAGCCAAGAAGATCGGCGGGTTAGCTCCTACGAGCAGTACTTC	CASSQEDRRVSSYEQYF
TRBJ2-3	many	TRBV28	TRBD2	TGTGCCAGCAGCCCCCCTAGCGGACTCACAGATACGCAGTATTTT	CASSPPSGLTDTQYF
TRBJ2-2	.	TRBV9	TRBD1	TGTGCCAGCAGCGCGCGGGGTTTCAGGGGGCGAAACACCGGGGAGCTGTTTTTT	CASSARGFRGRNTGELFF
TRBJ2-4	.	TRBV28	TRBD2	TGTGCCAGCAGGGGGCTAGCGGCTCGTGACATTCAGTACTTC	CASRGLAARDIQYF
TRBJ2-7	few	TRBV27	.	TGTGCCAGCAGTTTATTCATCGGAGGGCCGCTCGAGCAGTACTTC	CASSLFIGGPLEQYF
TRBJ2-3	many	TRBV12-3/TRBV12-4	TRBD2	TGTGCCAGCAGCACACTAGCGGGAGCCGACACAGATACGCAGTATTTT	CASSTLAGADTDTQYF
TRBJ2-1	many	TRBV3-1	TRBD2	TGTGGTAGCGGGGGATACAATGAGCAGTTCTTC	CGSGGYNEQFF
TRBJ1-1	.	TRBV10-3	TRBD1	TGTGCCCCTTTGCCACAGGGGGATGAAGCTTTCTTT	CAPLPQGDEAFF
TRBJ2-6	many	TRBV7-2	.	TGTGCCAGCAGCTATGCAGGGTTCGGGGCCAACGTCCTGACTTTC	CASSYAGFGANVLTF
TRBJ1-1	many	TRBV12-3/TRBV12-4	.	TGTGCCAGCAGTTTCTGGGCAGCGAGATACGCTTTCTTT	CASSFWAARYAFF
TRBJ2-7	.	TRBV7-8	.	TGTGCCAGCAGCTTAACGGGCTACGGGCAGTACTTC	CASSLTGYGQYF
TRBJ2-7	many	TRBV7-2	TRBD1	TGTGCCAGCAGCTTAGATGGACAGGCAGTGACTTTCTACGAGCAGTACTTC	CASSLDGQAVTFYEQYF
TRBJ2-7	.	TRBV20-1	TRBD2	TGCAGTGCTAGAGACACGACTAGCGGGAGGTCTGGGGAGCAGTACTTC	CSARDTTSGRSGEQYF
TRBJ2-7	few	TRBV28	TRBD2	TGTGCCAGCAGTTTATGGTCGGGAGGGTACGAGCAGTACTTC	CASSLWSGGYEQYF
TRBJ1-1	.	TRBV4-1	.	TGCGCCAGCAACCCAAGAGTAGTCAGGGGCCGGATGAACACTGAAGCTTTCTTT	CASNPRVVRGRMNTEAFF